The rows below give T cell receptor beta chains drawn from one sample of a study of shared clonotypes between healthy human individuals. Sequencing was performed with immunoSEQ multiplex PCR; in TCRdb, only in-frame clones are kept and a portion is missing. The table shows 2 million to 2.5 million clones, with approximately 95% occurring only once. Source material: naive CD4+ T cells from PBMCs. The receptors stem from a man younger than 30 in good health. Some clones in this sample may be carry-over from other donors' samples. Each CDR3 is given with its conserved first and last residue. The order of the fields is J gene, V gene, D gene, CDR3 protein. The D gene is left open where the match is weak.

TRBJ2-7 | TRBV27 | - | CASRRTPRDEQYF
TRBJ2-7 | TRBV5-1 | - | CASSAGHVSYEQYF
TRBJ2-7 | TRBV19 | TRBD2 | CASSISGTSSYEQYF
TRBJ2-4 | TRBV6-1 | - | CASRTPLIAKNIQYF
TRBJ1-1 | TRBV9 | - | CASSVQSVNTEAFF
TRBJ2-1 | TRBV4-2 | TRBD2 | CASSQGRGQLAGVSYNEQFF
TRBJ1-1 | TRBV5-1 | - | CASRPDRYNTEAFF
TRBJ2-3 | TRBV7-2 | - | CASSSRLGTDTQYF
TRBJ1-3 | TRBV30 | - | CAWRMTAAGNTIYF
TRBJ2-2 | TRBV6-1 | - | CASSVRDKPLAGELFF
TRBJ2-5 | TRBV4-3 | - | CASSQSVTRVETQYF
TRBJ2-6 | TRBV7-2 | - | CLSGTFLSGANVLTF
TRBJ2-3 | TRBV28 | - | CASSLLTDTQYF
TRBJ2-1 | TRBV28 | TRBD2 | CASSVGGDGNEQFF
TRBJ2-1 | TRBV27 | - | CATRRGGQALSSYNEQFF
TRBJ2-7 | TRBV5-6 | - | CASSSSSYEQYF
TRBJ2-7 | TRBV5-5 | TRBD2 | CASRIGTSGMSEQYF
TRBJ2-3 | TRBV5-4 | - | CASSPPPHPTDTQYF
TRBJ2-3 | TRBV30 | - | CAWMEPADTQYF
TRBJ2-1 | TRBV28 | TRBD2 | CASSFWSSGRRSSYNEQFF
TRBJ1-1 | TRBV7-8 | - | CASSLEGRNTEAFF
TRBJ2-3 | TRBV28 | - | CASSSTGDGTDTQYF
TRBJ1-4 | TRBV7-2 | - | CASSPSFRSEKLFF
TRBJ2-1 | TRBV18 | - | CASSPGPGGLGGYNEQFF
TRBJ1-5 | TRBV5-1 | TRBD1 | CASRRDRDQPQHF
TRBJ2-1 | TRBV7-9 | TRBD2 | CASSFGSGRGYNEQFF
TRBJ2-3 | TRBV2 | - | CASSEAMGNTDTQYF
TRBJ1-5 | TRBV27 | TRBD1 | CASSLGTAPGQPQHF
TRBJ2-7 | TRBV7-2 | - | CASSLAHSPNYEQYF
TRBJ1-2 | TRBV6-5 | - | CASSYSGSGDYGYTF
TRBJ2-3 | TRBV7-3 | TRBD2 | CASSSPASGTLGDTQYF
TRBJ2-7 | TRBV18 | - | CASSPEGSGAEGEQYF
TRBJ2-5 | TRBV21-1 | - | CASSSRTTRRETQYF
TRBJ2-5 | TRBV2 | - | CASSGGQGRQETQYF
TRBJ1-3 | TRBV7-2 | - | CASSLQPISDSGNTIYF
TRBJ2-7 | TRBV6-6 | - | CASSSMGDLYEQYF
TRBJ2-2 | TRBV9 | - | CASSLALGNTGELFF